The 4 T cell receptor beta chains presented below share a single source sample, sequenced in a study of PD-1 blockade in classical Hodgkin lymphoma. As to time point: newly diagnosed, previously untreated cHL patient sample. The table came from immunoSEQ multiplex PCR; TCRdb's copy has only in-frame clones and leaves some out. Here the sample spans 70,000 or so clones, roughly 92% being singletons. Sequencing was carried out using peripheral blood mononuclear cells (PBMCs). These receptor sequences come from a human donor with classical Hodgkin lymphoma.

The chain combines TRBV5-1 with TRBJ2-1; 11 nucleotides agree with TRBD2. The CDR3 is 18 residues long. V trimming: 4 bases; J trimming: 1 base; junction bases outside the gene matches: 10. CDR1 is SGHRS and CDR2 is YFSETQ in the germline V gene. CDR3: CASSHPELAGESYNEQFF. Here the CDR3 DNA reads TGCGCCAGCAGCCACCCCGAACTAGCGGGGGAATCCTACAATGAGCAGTTCTTC. Supplemented by reference TRBV5-1 and TRBJ2-1, the full variable domain reads KAGVTQTPRYLIKTRGQQVTLSCSPISGHRSVSWYQQTPGQGLQFLFEYFSETQRNKGNFPGRFSGRQFSNSRSEMNVSTLELGDSALYLCASSHPELAGESYNEQFFGPGTRLTVL.

This chain joins TRBV19 and TRBJ1-6; possible D gene TRBD1, 6 bases. This CDR3 contains 13 residues. V was trimmed by 5 bases and J by 7 bases, leaving 9 bases between them. Germline assignment: CDR1 LNHDA and CDR2 SQIVND (reference sequence). The CDR3 here is CASSWGQNSPLHF. In nucleotides, the CDR3 is TGTGCCAGTAGTTGGGGGCAAAATTCACCCCTCCACTTT.

V is TRBV29-1 and J is TRBJ1-2; 7 positions match TRBD1. J lost 1 base, V lost 4 bases, and 3 bases had no gene match. There are 13 residues in the CDR3. Looked up from germline, CDR1 is SQVTM and CDR2 is ANQGSEA. This chain's CDR3 is CSVVRQGNYGYTF. The CDR3 nucleotides are TGCAGCGTTGTCCGACAGGGTAACTATGGCTACACCTTC.

This clone was seen once. V is TRBV11-3 and J is TRBJ2-3, with D maybe TRBD1 (6 bases). The CDR3 runs 15 residues. Germline V gene lookup returns CDR1 SGHNT and CDR2 YENEEA. The V end was cut by 5 bases, the J end by 0 bases, with 12 bases between. The CDR3 loop is CASSAGTSSTDTQYF. The CDR3 DNA follows: TGTGCCAGCAGCGCAGGGACATCTAGCACAGATACGCAGTATTTT.